Following are 8 T cell receptor beta chains from one sample sequenced in a study of T-cell memory formation after mild COVID-19. TCRdb re-derived calls from the 5' RACE reads in MiXCR, one entry per CDR3 protein. Of more than 150,000 distinct CDR3 sequences detected, around 18% appear once; the ten largest clones hold under 4.5%. Sequencing was performed on PBMCs or a T cell subset sorted from them (not recorded which). The receptors come from a man aged 18 to 35 who had mild COVID-19 (a few samples of this study predate the infection). Cell type and time point are not known.

The V gene is TRBV7-6, the J gene TRBJ2-1; no firm D call. The CDR3 spans 15 residues. Between the trimmed V and J ends, which lost 5 bases and 0 bases, there was a span of 11 bases. The germline gives CDR1 SGHVS, CDR2 FNYEAQ. Written as DNA, the CDR3 is TGTGCCAGCAGCAGTAAGGGTTTCTCCTACAATGAGCAGTTCTTC. Residues: CASSSKGFSYNEQFF.

There are a few counts of this clonotype. The chain combines TRBV28 with TRBJ2-2, with 12 bases aligning to TRBD2. V lost 6 bases, J lost 4 bases, and 6 bases stayed unmatched. The CDR3 sequence is 16 residues long. The germline CDR1 and CDR2 sequences are MDHEN and SYDVKM. The DNA for the CDR3 is TGTGCCAGCAGACCCGGACTAGCGGGGCCCACCGGGGAGCTGTTTTTT. This translates into CASRPGLAGPTGELFF.

The chain joins TRBV6-1 to TRBJ1-1, with 7 bases identical to TRBD1. The CDR3 runs 12 residues. CDR1 and CDR2 from the germline V gene are MNHNS and SASEGT. J lost 6 bases, V lost 4 bases, and 2 bases had no gene match. The CDR3 reads CASSGDRAEAFF. DNA of the CDR3: TGTGCCAGCAGTGGCGACAGGGCTGAAGCTTTCTTT.

The rearrangement uses TRBV7-2 and TRBJ2-1, with 8 bases that match TRBD1. Germline CDR1 is SGHTA and CDR2 is FQGNSA. Trimming took 5 bases from V and 7 from J; bases not matched to a gene: 4. The CDR3 covers 13 residues. The DNA of the CDR3 is TGTGCCAGCAGCACCTACAGGGGGAATGAGCAGTTCTTC. This gives the protein CASSTYRGNEQFF.

This clonotype has just a few counts. The chain uses TRBV6-5 and TRBJ2-2, with 8 bases aligning to TRBD1. This CDR3 region has 14 residues. V dropped 4 bases and J dropped 7; count of bases not matched to a gene: 5. The germline V gene encodes CDR1 MNHEY and CDR2 SVGAGI. CDR3 bases: TGTGCCAGCAGTTTTGGACAGGGTGTCGGGGAGCTGTTTTTT. Residues: CASSFGQGVGELFF.

V usage is TRBV6-2 or TRBV6-3 and J usage is TRBJ1-1; unclear D gene. The CDR3 has 13 amino acids. V gave up 6 bases and J gave up 5 bases, with 13 bases separating them. Germline V gene lookup returns CDR1 MNHEY and CDR2 SVGEGT. CDR3 amino acids: CASSPTPRTEAFF. The CDR3 DNA reads TGTGCCAGCAGCCCGACCCCGCGTACTGAAGCTTTCTTT.

The rearrangement links TRBV7-2 to TRBJ1-4; D not certain. Trimming took 6 bases from V and 1 from J, leaving 12 bases between them. The CDR3 is made up of 15 amino acids. CDR1 is SGHTA and CDR2 is FQGNSA in the germline V gene. The CDR3 DNA follows: TGTGCCAGCAGTTCGGTAGGAAGAACTAATGAAAAACTGTTTTTT. Its protein product is CASSSVGRTNEKLFF.

This clonotype was detected a few times. The V and J genes are TRBV7-3 and TRBJ2-3; D gene uncertain. Trimming shortened V by 5 bases and J by 3 bases, and 15 bases separated the two germline ends. From germline, CDR1 is SGHTA and CDR2 FQGTGA. The CDR3 spans 15 residues. CDR3 DNA: TGTGCCAGCAGCCCTTCCCGGTCTGGGACAGATACGCAGTATTTT. It codes for CASSPSRSGTDTQYF.